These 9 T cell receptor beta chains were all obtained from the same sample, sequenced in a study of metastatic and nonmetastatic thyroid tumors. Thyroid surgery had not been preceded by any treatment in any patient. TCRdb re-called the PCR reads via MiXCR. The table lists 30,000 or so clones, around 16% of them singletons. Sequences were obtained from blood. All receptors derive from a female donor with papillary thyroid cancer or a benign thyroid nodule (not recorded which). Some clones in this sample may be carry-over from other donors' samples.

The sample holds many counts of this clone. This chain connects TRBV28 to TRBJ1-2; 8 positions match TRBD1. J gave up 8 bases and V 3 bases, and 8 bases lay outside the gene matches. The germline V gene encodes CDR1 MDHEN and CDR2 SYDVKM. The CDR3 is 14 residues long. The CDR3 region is CASSLGTGGRGYTF. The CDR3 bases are TGTGCCAGCAGTTTGGGTACAGGGGGAAGGGGCTACACCTTC.

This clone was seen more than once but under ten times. CDR3 residues: CASSDEGGEPLNNTGELFF. The CDR3 bases are TGTGCCAGCAGTGACGAGGGGGGCGAACCCCTAAATAACACCGGGGAGCTGTTTTTT. J is TRBJ2-2 and V is TRBV25-1; D may match TRBD1 or TRBD2 (6 bases each). The V gene lost 3 bases and the J gene lost 2 bases, with 22 bases spanning the gap. In germline, CDR1 is MGHDK, CDR2 SYGVNS. The CDR3 runs to 19 residues. Variable domain in full (rest from reference TRBV25-1 and TRBJ2-2): EADIYQTPRYLVIGTGKKITLECSQTMGHDKMYWYQQDPGMELHLIHYSYGVNSTEKGDLSSESTVSRIRTEHFPLTLESARPSHTSQYLCASSDEGGEPLNNTGELFFGEGSRLTVL.

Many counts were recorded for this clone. The CDR3 nucleotides are TGTGCCAGCAGTGGCAGGGTGGGCAATCAGCCCCAGCATTTT. Its translation is CASSGRVGNQPQHF. V usage is TRBV2 and J usage is TRBJ1-5; the D gene is possibly TRBD1 (5 bases). Germline V gene data show CDR1 as SNHLY and CDR2 as FYNNEI. Deletions cut 4 bases from V and 2 bases from J, with 9 bases between. CDR3 size: 14 residues.

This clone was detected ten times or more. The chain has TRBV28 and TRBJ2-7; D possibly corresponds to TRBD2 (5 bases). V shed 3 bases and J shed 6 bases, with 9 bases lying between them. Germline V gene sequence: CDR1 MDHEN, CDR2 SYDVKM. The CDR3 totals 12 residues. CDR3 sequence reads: CASSLRVGEQYF. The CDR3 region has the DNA TGTGCCAGCAGTTTGCGGGTGGGCGAGCAGTACTTC.

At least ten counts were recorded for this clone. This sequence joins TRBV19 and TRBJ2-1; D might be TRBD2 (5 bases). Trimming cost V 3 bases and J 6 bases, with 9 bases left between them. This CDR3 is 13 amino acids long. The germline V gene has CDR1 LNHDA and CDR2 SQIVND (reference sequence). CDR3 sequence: CASSMRVGNEQFF. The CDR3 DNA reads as TGTGCCAGTAGTATGAGGGTGGGCAATGAGCAGTTCTTC.

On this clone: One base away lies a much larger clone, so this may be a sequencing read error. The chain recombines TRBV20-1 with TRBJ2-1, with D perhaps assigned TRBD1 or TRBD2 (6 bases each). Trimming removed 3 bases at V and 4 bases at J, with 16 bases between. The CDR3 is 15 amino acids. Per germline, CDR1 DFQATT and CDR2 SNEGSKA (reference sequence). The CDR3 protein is CSASGGRTSYNEQFF. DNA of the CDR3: TGCAGTGCTAGCGGGGGCAGGACCTCTTACAATGAGCAGTTCTTC.

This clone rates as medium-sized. This chain's CDR3 is CSARERLAHPYEQYF. CDR3 sequence (DNA): TGCAGTGCTAGAGAACGGCTAGCGCACCCCTACGAGCAGTACTTC. This chain joins TRBV20-1 and TRBJ2-7, with D maybe TRBD2 (6 bases). The CDR3 contains 15 residues. With 0 bases removed from V and 2 bases from J, the gap between germline ends came to 14 bases. The germline V gene has CDR1 DFQATT and CDR2 SNEGSKA (reference sequence).

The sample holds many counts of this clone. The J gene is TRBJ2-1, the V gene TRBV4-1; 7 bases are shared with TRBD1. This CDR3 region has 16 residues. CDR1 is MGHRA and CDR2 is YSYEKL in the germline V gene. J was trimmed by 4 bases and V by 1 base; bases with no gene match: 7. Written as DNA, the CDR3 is TGCGCCAGCAGCCAAGTGGACAGGACGACTTACAATGAGCAGTTCTTC. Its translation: CASSQVDRTTYNEQFF.

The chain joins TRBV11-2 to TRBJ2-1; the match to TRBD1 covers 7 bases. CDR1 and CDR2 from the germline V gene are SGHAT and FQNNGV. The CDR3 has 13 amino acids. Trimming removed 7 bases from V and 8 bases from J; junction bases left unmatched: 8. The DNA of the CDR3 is TGTGCCAGCATCTGGGACAGCATGCATGAGCAGTTCTTC. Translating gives CASIWDSMHEQFF.